A single T cell receptor (beta chain) is shown here with its context. Its antigen has not been determined. One base away there is no much larger clone; base qualities are not given. The data originate from a study of blood T cell repertoires in COVID-19 (dated by TCRdb to the early 2020s). With respect to the entire study: Samples covering the acute and convalescent phases of COVID-19 were provided by collaborators in the United States, Italy and Spain. Deeply sampled blood TCRbeta repertoires from subjects exposed to, actively infected with, or recovered from COVID-19 were included in the dataset. Sample metadata almost always included a de-identified subject ID, COVID-19 status, age in years and sex. The repertoires were released in a freely available public database meant as a resource for research on the immune response to SARS-CoV-2. Where available, HLA class I and class II types were obtained from metadata supplied by the sample provider rather than from assay-based typing. The material from the prospective study consisted of cDNA or gDNA derived from T cells, B-cell-depleted T cells, or PBMCs. Samples came from the ongoing ImmuneRACE study (first 160 participants) plus 1,254 subjects from 6 global collaborators.

V is shortened by 6 bases, J by 7 bases, and the region joining them spans 19 bases. Spanning cysteine to phenylalanine, the CDR3 consists of 16 amino acids. The kept DNA is CDR3 alone, 48 bases in frame from the first base. Per the germline V gene (reference sequence), LNHDA is the CDR1 and SQIVND is the CDR2. TCRbeta CDR3 regions were amplified from genomic DNA using the immunoSEQ Assay, a bias-controlled multiplex PCR. Processing in the source paper ran as follows. The number of nucleated cells in each sample was estimated from the amplification of reference gene primers within the assay. To quantify the absolute abundance of each unique TCRbeta CDR3 rearrangement, sequence reads were collapsed and filtered. Productive Simpson clonality was computed per sample as the square root of Simpson's diversity index over productive rearrangements. TCRdb stores this immuneACCESS table with in-frame sequences only. Part of the clones is absent; in the studies checked, under half of the shortfall reflects unresolved V genes, and no reason is known for the rest. V and J calls and clone size come straight from that table; D and trimming were deduced from the DNA. The sample yields 150,000 to 200,000 clones; around four fifths were counted once. Of the sample, about 6.8% falls within the top ten clones.

Overall study results and their limits: The quantity of clinical and demographic metadata differed by source and by participant and was supplied without curation.

The collaborating institutions used their own protocols to collect whole blood in K2EDTA tubes. For TCRbeta analysis, collaborators shipped samples in one of three forms: frozen whole blood, isolated PBMCs, or DNA extracted from either of those sample types. The sequence derives from a man aged 65 to 79 with active or convalescent COVID-19. The sequenced sample consisted of peripheral blood. This chain is built from TRBV19 and TRBJ1-6, with an unclear D gene assignment. The CDR3 protein: CASRAGEGFINSPLHF. The DNA sequence is as follows: TGTGCCAGTAGGGCCGGGGAGGGTTTTATAAATTCACCCCTCCACTTT.